This TCR beta chain comes out of a study of T cell repertoires in cytomegalovirus infection. Study in general: A matching HLA type, together with CMV infection, was signaled by public TCR beta signatures.

Germline V gene sequence: CDR1 MDHEN, CDR2 SYDVKM. V shed 3 bases and J shed 2 bases, with 16 bases lying between them. CDR3 size: 16 residues. To note about this clonotype: Its target is not known.

TCRdb reprocessed the reads via MiXCR and lists one record per CDR3 protein. Among a few hundred thousand distinct CDR3 sequences listed, just under 40% were seen once. The source material was cultured PBMCs, sampled from culture after CMV antigen stimulation. The chain has TRBV28 and TRBJ2-5; D may be TRBD1 or TRBD2 (5 bases each). This receptor was identified in a human donor in good health (CMV status not recorded). Some clones in this sample may be carry-over from other donors' samples. CDR3 nucleotides: TGTGCCAGCAGTTTCGCTCAGGGCACGGGACAAGAGACCCAGTACTTC. Its protein is CASSFAQGTGQETQYF.